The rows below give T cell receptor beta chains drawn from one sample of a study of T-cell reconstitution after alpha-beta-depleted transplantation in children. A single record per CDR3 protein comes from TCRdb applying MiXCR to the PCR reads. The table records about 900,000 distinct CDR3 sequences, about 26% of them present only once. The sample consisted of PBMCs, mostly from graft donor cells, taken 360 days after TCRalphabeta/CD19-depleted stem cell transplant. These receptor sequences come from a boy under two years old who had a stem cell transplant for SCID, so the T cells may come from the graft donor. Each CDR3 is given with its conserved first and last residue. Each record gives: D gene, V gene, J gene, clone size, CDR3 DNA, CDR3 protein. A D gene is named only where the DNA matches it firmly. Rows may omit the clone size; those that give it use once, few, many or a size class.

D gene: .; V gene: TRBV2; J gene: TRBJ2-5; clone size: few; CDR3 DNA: TGTGCCAGCAGTGTTATTGAGACCCAGTACTTC; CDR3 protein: CASSVIETQYF
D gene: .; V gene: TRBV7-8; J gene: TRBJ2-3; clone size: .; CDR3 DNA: TGTGCCAGCAGTTCCCAGAGGACAGTACCCATCCTGAGTTTCGCAGATACGCAGTATTTT; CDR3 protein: CASSSQRTVPILSFADTQYF
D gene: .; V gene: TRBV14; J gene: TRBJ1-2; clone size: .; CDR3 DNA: TGTGCCAGCAGCGACAGACCGGGAAACTATGGCTACACCTTC; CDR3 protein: CASSDRPGNYGYTF
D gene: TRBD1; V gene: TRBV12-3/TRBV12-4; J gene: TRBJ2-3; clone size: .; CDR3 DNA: TGTGCCAGCAGCCCTAGACAGGGGACCTTCCATACGCAGTATTTT; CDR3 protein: CASSPRQGTFHTQYF
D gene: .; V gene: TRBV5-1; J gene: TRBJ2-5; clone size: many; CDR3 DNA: TGCGCCAGCAGCTCCCGGGACTCCCACCAAGAGACCCAGTACTTC; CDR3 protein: CASSSRDSHQETQYF
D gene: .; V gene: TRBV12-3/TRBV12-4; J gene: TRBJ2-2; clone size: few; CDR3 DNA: TGTGCCAGCAGGCCCGGGCTCGAAGGGGCCGGGGAGCTGTTTTTT; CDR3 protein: CASRPGLEGAGELFF
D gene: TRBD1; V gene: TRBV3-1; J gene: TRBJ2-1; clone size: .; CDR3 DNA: TGTGCCAGCAGCCCGGACTCAACAGGGGTAAGCTCCTACAATGAGCAGTTCTTC; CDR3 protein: CASSPDSTGVSSYNEQFF
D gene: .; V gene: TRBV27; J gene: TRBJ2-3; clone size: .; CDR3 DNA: TGTGCCAGCAGTTTATTGCTGGGCACAGGCACAGATACGCAGTATTTT; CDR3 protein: CASSLLLGTGTDTQYF
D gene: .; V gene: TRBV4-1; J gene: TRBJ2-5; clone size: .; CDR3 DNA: TGCGCCAGCAGCCAAGATCGGCCGTTCGGGGAGACCCAGTACTTC; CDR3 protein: CASSQDRPFGETQYF
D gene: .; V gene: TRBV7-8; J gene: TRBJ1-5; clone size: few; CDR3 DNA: TGTGCCAGCAGCTTAGAGGGGTACAGGGTCAATCAGCCCCAGCATTTT; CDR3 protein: CASSLEGYRVNQPQHF
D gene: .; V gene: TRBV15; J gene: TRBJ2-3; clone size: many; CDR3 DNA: TGTGCCACCAGCAAGCCCCCCCGGGGATCCACAGATACGCAGTATTTT; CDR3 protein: CATSKPPRGSTDTQYF
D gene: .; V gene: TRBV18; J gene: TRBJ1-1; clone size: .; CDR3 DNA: TGTGCCAGCTCACCAGGGGGGACGAACACTGAAGCTTTCTTT; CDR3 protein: CASSPGGTNTEAFF
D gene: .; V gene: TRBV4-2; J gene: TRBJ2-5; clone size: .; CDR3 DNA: TGTGCCAGCAGCCAACGGAATTCAGGGATGGGGGAGACCCAGTACTTC; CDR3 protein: CASSQRNSGMGETQYF
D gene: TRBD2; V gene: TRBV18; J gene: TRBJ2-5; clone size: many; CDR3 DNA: TGTGCCAGCAGCCCGGGACTACAAGAGACCCAGTACTTC; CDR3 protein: CASSPGLQETQYF
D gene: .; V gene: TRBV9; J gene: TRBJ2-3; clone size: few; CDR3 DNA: TGTGCCAGCAGCACGGTAGCGGTTAGCACAGATACGCAGTATTTT; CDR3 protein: CASSTVAVSTDTQYF
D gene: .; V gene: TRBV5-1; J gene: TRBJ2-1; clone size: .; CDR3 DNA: TGCGCCAGCAGCTTGGCCTTTACGGGGAAGGACAATGAGCAGTTCTTC; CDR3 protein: CASSLAFTGKDNEQFF
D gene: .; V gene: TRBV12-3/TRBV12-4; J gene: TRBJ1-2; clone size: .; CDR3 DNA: TGTGCCAGCAGCCCCCTGGCTAACTATGGCTACACCTTC; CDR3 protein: CASSPLANYGYTF
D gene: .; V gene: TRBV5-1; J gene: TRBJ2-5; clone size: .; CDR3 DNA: TGCGCCAGCAGAACCGGCCGCCCCCAAGAGACCCAGTACTTC; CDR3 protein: CASRTGRPQETQYF
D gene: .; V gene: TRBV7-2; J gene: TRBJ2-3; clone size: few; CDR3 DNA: TGTGCCAGCAGCCCGACCGGGACTCTTCCTCATACGCAGTATTTT; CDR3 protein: CASSPTGTLPHTQYF
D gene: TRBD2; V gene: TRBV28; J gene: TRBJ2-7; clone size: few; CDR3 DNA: TGTGCCAGCAGCAATCTAGCGGGGGTCGAGCAGTACTTC; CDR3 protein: CASSNLAGVEQYF
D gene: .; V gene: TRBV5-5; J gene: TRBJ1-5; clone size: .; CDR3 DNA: TGTGCCATCAGCTTGGAAGGTAGCAATCAGCCCCAGCATTTT; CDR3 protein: CAISLEGSNQPQHF
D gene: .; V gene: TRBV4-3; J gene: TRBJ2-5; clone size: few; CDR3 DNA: TGCGCCAGCAGCCAAGATTGGGTGCTGGAAGAGACCCAGTACTTC; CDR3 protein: CASSQDWVLEETQYF
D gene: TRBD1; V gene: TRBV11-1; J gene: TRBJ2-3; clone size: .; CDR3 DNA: TGTGCCAGCAGCTTCAAAGCTTCCCTCTCTAGGACAGGGGGCGCCAGGGATACGCAGTATTTT; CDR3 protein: CASSFKASLSRTGGARDTQYF
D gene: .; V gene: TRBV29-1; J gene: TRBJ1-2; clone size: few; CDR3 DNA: TGCAGCGTTGCGGCAGCCTTCTTCTACACCTTC; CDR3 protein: CSVAAAFFYTF
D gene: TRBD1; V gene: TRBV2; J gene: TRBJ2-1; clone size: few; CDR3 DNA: TGTGCCAGCCGACGACAGGGGGACGAGCAGTTCTTC; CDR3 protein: CASRRQGDEQFF
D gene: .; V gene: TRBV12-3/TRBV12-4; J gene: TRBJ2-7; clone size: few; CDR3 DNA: TGTGCCAGCAGTTTTTTGGGGGGGGGCACCTACGAGCAGTACTTC; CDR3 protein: CASSFLGGGTYEQYF
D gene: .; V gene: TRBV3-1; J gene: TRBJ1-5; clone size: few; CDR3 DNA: TGTGCCAGCAGCCAACGCCCCAGCAATCAGCCCCAGCATTTT; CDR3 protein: CASSQRPSNQPQHF
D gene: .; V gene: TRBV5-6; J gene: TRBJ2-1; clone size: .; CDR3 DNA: TGTGCCAGCAGCTTGATGCAGGGCAATGAGCAGTTCTTC; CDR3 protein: CASSLMQGNEQFF